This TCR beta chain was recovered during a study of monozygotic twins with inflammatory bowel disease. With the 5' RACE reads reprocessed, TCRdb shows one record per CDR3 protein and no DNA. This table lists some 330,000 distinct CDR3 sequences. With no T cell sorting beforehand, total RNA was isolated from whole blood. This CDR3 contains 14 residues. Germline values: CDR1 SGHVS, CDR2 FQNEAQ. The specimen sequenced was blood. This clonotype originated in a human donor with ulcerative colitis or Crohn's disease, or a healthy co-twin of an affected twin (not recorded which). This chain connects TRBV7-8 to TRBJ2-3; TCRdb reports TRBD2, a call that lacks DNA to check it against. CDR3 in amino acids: CASSPGLHTDTQYF.